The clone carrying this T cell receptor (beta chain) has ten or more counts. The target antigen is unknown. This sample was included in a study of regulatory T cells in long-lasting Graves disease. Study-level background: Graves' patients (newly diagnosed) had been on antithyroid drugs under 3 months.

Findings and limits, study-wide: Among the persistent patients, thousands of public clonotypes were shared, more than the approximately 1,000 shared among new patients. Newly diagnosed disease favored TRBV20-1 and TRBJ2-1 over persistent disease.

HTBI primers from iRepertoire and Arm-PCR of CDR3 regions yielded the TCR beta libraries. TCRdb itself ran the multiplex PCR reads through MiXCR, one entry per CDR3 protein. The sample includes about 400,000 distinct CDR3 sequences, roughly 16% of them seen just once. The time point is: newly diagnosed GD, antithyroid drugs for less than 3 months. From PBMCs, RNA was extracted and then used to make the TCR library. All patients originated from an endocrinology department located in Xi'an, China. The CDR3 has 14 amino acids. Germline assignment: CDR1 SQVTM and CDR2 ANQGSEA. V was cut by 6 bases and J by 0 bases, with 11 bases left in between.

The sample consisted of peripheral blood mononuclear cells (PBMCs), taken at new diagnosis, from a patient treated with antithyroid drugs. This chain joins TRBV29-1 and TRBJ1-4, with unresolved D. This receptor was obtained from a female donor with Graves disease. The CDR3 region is CSVASQTTNEKLFF. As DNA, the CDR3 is TGCAGCGTCGCAAGTCAGACAACTAATGAAAAACTGTTTTTT.